These 21 T cell receptor beta chains originate from one sample sequenced in a study of shared T cell receptors in the human thymus. The repertoire was sequenced with immunoSEQ multiplex PCR; TCRdb's copy has only in-frame clones and lacks some. The sample gives 550,000 to 800,000 clones, roughly 85% of which show up once; more than 0.008% is in the top ten. Separately, the same data were catalogued under a study of human thymus T cells.

Specimen: thymocytes. Every receptor here comes from a girl under two years old with a congenital heart defect.

The chain links TRBV25-1 to TRBJ1-4; 10 bases are shared with TRBD1. Germline lookup yields CDR1 MGHDK and CDR2 SYGVNS. The length of the CDR3 is 18 residues. J lost 8 bases, V lost 0 bases, and 12 bases had no gene match. The CDR3 sequence: CASSEYPLTGGEGEKLFF. CDR3 bases: TGTGCCAGCAGTGAATACCCGCTGACAGGGGGCGAAGGAGAAAAACTGTTTTTT.

V usage is TRBV5-1 and J usage is TRBJ1-3; tentative D call: TRBD1 (6 bases). CDR1 is SGHRS and CDR2 is YFSETQ in the germline V gene. V lost 6 bases and J lost 2, with 9 bases in between. CDR3 size: 13 residues. This chain's CDR3 is CASTQGPGNTIYF. The CDR3 DNA is TGCGCCAGCACCCAGGGGCCTGGAAACACCATATATTTT.

This chain uses TRBV21-1 with TRBJ2-5; the D call in the table, TRBD2, was not verified against the DNA. TRBV21-1 is annotated as a pseudogene. The CDR3 has 15 residues. The CDR3 nucleotides read TGTGCCAGCACCAAACGGGGCGGGGACCAAGAGACCCAGTACTTC. It specifies CASTKRGGDQETQYF.

The rearrangement uses TRBV19 and TRBJ1-1; no firm D call. Trimming took 3 bases from V and 4 from J, leaving 3 bases between them. Germline V gene lookup returns CDR1 LNHDA and CDR2 SQIVND (reference sequence). The CDR3 runs to 11 residues. DNA of the CDR3: TGTGCCAGTAGTATCTTCACTGAAGCTTTCTTT. Its translation: CASSIFTEAFF. Full variable domain (outside the CDR3, taken from reference TRBV19 and TRBJ1-1): DGGITQSPKYLFRKEGQNVTLSCEQNLNHDAMYWYRQDPGQGLRLIYYSQIVNDFQKGDIAEGYSVSREKKESFPLTVTSAQKNPTAFYLCASSIFTEAFFGQGTRLTVV.

This clone has a handful of counts. The gene calls are TRBV19 and TRBJ1-1, with TRBD1 matching 9 bases. J was trimmed by 1 base and V by 4 bases; bases with no gene match: 4. Germline CDR1 LNHDA, CDR2 SQIVND (reference sequence). The CDR3 covers 15 residues. CDR3 sequence: CASSKGQGGNTEAFF. DNA of the CDR3: TGTGCCAGTAGTAAGGGACAGGGAGGGAACACTGAAGCTTTCTTT. The full variable domain, completed using reference TRBV19 and TRBJ1-1, is DGGITQSPKYLFRKEGQNVTLSCEQNLNHDAMYWYRQDPGQGLRLIYYSQIVNDFQKGDIAEGYSVSREKKESFPLTVTSAQKNPTAFYLCASSKGQGGNTEAFFGQGTRLTVV.

The chain is built from TRBV2 and TRBJ1-2; the match to TRBD1 covers 10 bases. This CDR3 is built from 17 residues. Losses at the gene ends were 6 bases for V and 7 bases for J; bases not matched to a gene: 17. CDR1 and CDR2 from the germline V gene are SNHLY and FYNNEI. CDR3 loop: CASREDPWDRGGGGYTF. In nucleotides, the CDR3 is TGTGCCAGCAGGGAGGACCCCTGGGACAGGGGCGGGGGTGGCTACACCTTC.

The chain carries TRBV7-2 and TRBJ2-2; the D is unclear. Trimming cost V 6 bases and J 1 base, with 6 bases left between them. The germline V gene encodes CDR1 SGHTA and CDR2 FQGNSA. The CDR3 loop spans 13 amino acids. The CDR3 reads CASSRRNTGELFF. The CDR3 DNA sequence: TGTGCCAGCAGTCGCAGGAACACCGGGGAGCTGTTTTTT.

In this sample, this clone turned up a few times. Other DNA sequences within the sample encode an identical CDR3. CDR3 sequence reads: CASSRGFRAVNNSPLHF. The CDR3 region has the DNA TGTGCCAGCAGCCGCGGGTTTAGGGCAGTTAATAATTCACCCCTCCACTTT. V usage is TRBV5-6 and J usage is TRBJ1-6; D ambiguous. This CDR3 spans 17 amino acids. Looked up from germline, CDR1 is SGHDT and CDR2 is YYEEEE. Trimming removed 4 bases at V and 5 bases at J, with 19 bases between.

This clone showed up just a few times. V is TRBV5-1 and J is TRBJ2-7; D is perhaps TRBD1 (6 bases). Germline V lookup: CDR1 SGHRS, CDR2 YFSETQ. This CDR3 comprises 18 residues. V was clipped by 0 bases and J by 3 bases, with 22 bases between them. The CDR3 is CASSLEFPDRIGNYEQYF. The CDR3 DNA sequence: TGCGCCAGCAGCTTGGAATTTCCCGACAGGATTGGGAACTACGAGCAGTACTTC.

This clone has a handful of counts. The J gene is TRBJ2-2, the V gene TRBV6-1, with D perhaps matching TRBD1 (8 bases). V lost 1 base and J lost 5, with 14 bases in between. Germline CDR1 MNHNS, CDR2 SASEGT. The CDR3 contains 16 residues. As DNA, the CDR3 is TGTGCCAGCAGTGAAGTCGGACAGGGAGGGACCGGGGAGCTGTTTTTT. Translating gives CASSEVGQGGTGELFF.

This chain connects TRBV29-1 to TRBJ1-1; possibly TRBD1 for D (6 bases). This CDR3 is 14 amino acids long. In germline, CDR1 is SQVTM, CDR2 ANQGSEA. With 6 bases removed from V and 8 bases from J, the gap between germline ends came to 22 bases. The CDR3 sequence is CSVSARATGGEAFF. The CDR3 bases are TGCAGCGTGTCCGCCAGGGCGACAGGTGGAGAAGCTTTCTTT.

The chain is built from TRBV27 and TRBJ1-5; D is unclear. V lost 10 bases and J 3 bases, leaving 19 bases between the germline ends. The CDR3 runs 15 residues. Germline V gives CDR1 MNHEY, CDR2 SMNVEV (reference sequence). The CDR3 is CATFPGPTFNQPQHF. The DNA for the CDR3 is TGTGCCACCTTCCCGGGTCCTACATTCAATCAGCCCCAGCATTTT.

V gene TRBV10-2 combines with J gene TRBJ1-2; D may be TRBD1 (5 bases). Trimming left V 4 bases short and J 2 bases short, with 8 bases between. CDR3 length: 13 amino acids. From germline, CDR1 is WSHSY and CDR2 SAAADI. CDR3 nucleotides: TGCGCCAGCAGTGTTTCAGGGAACTATGGCTACACCTTC. Amino acids: CASSVSGNYGYTF.

The chain employs TRBV5-4 and TRBJ2-7; TRBD1 agrees at 8 bases. Germline values: CDR1 SGHNT, CDR2 YYREEE (reference sequence). The CDR3 has 17 amino acids. The junction had 11 bases not matched to a gene; V was cut back by 3 bases and J by 0 bases. CDR3 sequence reads: CASSWPTSTGGSYEQYF. The CDR3 DNA sequence: TGTGCCAGCAGCTGGCCCACGAGTACAGGGGGCTCCTACGAGCAGTACTTC.

The genes are TRBV15 and TRBJ1-3, with 7 bases identical to TRBD1. There are 19 residues in the CDR3. Germline loops: CDR1 LNHNV, CDR2 YYDKDF (reference sequence). Unmatched junction bases numbered 11, after V lost 0 bases and J lost 0 bases. The CDR3 protein is CATSRENHRGPNSGNTIYF. The DNA of the CDR3 is TGTGCCACCAGCAGAGAGAATCACAGGGGTCCTAACTCTGGAAACACCATATATTTT.

CDR3 protein: CASSFFPPTGQGYTF. The CDR3 bases are TGTGCCAGCAGTTTTTTCCCTCCGACAGGGCAAGGCTACACCTTC. The chain has TRBV27 and TRBJ1-2; 7 bases agree with TRBD1. Germline V lookup: CDR1 MNHEY, CDR2 SMNVEV (reference sequence). J lost 8 bases, V lost 3 bases, and 12 bases had no gene match. The CDR3 is 15 amino acids.

In its sample, this clone was seen once. The chain couples TRBV29-1 to TRBJ2-1; D ambiguous. CDR1 and CDR2 from the germline V gene are SQVTM and ANQGSEA. Trimming shortened V by 6 bases and J by 5 bases, and 14 bases separated the two germline ends. The CDR3 is 13 amino acids. The CDR3 loop is CSVVGRPDNEQFF. CDR3 nucleotides: TGCAGCGTGGTTGGCAGGCCCGACAATGAGCAGTTCTTC.

The CDR3 DNA is TGTGCCAGCAGTGCTCGGCAGGCAACTAATGAAAAACTGTTTTTT. It is translated as CASSARQATNEKLFF. The genes are TRBV2 and TRBJ1-4; D not certain. V lost 4 bases, J lost 0 bases, and 9 bases lay in between. This CDR3 region has 15 residues. Germline loops: CDR1 SNHLY, CDR2 FYNNEI.

The rearrangement links TRBV7-6 to TRBJ2-2, with 10 bases lining up with TRBD2. Germline trimming cut 0 bases from V and 0 bases from J; bases unmatched to any gene: 16. Germline CDR1 SGHVS, CDR2 FNYEAQ. The CDR3 contains 22 residues. The CDR3 DNA reads TGTGCCAGCAGCTTAGCGGGAGAAGCGGGGGGGCAAAAATCGACGAACACCGGGGAGCTGTTTTTT. It yields the protein CASSLAGEAGGQKSTNTGELFF.

This chain connects TRBV7-9 to TRBJ1-2, with a possible D match to TRBD1 (6 bases). This CDR3 has 16 residues. From germline, CDR1 is SEHNR and CDR2 FQNEAQ (reference sequence). Trimming stripped 5 bases from V and 3 bases from J, with 19 bases between. CDR3 in DNA: TGTGCCAGCAGCCCCCGGGCAGGGGAACCCCACTATGGCTACACCTTC. It yields the protein CASSPRAGEPHYGYTF.

The chain has TRBV7-2 and TRBJ2-1, with 9 bases aligning to TRBD1. CDR1 and CDR2 from the germline V gene are SGHTA and FQGNSA. This CDR3 has 15 residues. Losses at the gene ends were 1 base for V and 9 bases for J; bases not matched to a gene: 7. CDR3 protein: CASSLGLQGAREQFF. The CDR3 region has the DNA TGTGCCAGCAGCTTAGGGTTACAGGGGGCGCGTGAGCAGTTCTTC.